This T cell receptor beta chain was recovered during a study of blood T cell repertoires in COVID-19. Looking at the study overall: COVID-19 samples, acute and convalescent, were from the United States, Italy and Spain. Sample material is recorded as cDNA or gDNA derived from T cells, B-cell-depleted T cells, or PBMCs.

The CDR3 loop spans 18 amino acids. In the study's own analysis: By means of reference gene primer amplification, nucleated cell counts were estimated. Assay used: immunoSEQ multiplex PCR; TCRdb lists only in-frame clones, some missing. V, J and clone size are taken as reported in that table, and D and trimming were inferred from the DNA itself. The data hold roughly 140,000 clones, with more than 85% observed a single time. Sequenced material: peripheral blood. The TCR sequence derives from a woman aged 65 to 85 with acute or convalescent COVID-19. The chain carries TRBV21-1 and TRBJ1-2. TRBV21-1 is a recognized pseudogene. This CDR3 is CASSKTPNRDGGMDGYTF. DNA of the CDR3: TGTGCCAGCAGCAAAACCCCCAATCGGGACGGAGGGATGGACGGCTACACCTTC.